The text below deals with one TCR beta chain. As yet, its antigen is unknown. The CDR3 runs 13 residues. V was cut by 7 bases and J by 5 bases, with 15 bases left in between. CDR1 DFQATT and CDR2 SNEGSKA come from the germline V gene (reference sequence). This specimen comes from a study of CD8 T cells in ankylosing spondylitis. Whole-study findings and limits: In ankylosing spondylitis blood, a motif of about eight highly homologous TCR beta variants appeared characteristic. Earlier authors reported some of these motif variants in reactive arthritis synovial fluid and blood. As for the disease-linked clones, they showed a CD8+ phenotype and occurred at relatively low frequencies in peripheral blood. The authors reported significant enrichment of disease-linked clones in matched ankylosing spondylitis synovial fluid.

By quantitative 5'-RACE with molecular barcodes, the TCR beta libraries were made. TCRdb redid the calling of the 5' RACE reads with MiXCR, one entry per CDR3 protein. There are approximately 550,000 distinct CDR3 sequences in the sample; approximately 12% occur only once, and under 7.5% lies in the top ten. This rearrangement joins TRBV20-1 to TRBJ2-1; D is possibly TRBD2 (5 bases). This TCR was sampled from a male donor with ankylosing spondylitis. The material sequenced was blood, either unsorted or a sorted T cell fraction (not recorded which). CDR3 sequence reads: CSEIRGPNNEQFF. The CDR3 DNA reads TGCAGTGAAATTCGGGGTCCAAACAATGAGCAGTTCTTC.